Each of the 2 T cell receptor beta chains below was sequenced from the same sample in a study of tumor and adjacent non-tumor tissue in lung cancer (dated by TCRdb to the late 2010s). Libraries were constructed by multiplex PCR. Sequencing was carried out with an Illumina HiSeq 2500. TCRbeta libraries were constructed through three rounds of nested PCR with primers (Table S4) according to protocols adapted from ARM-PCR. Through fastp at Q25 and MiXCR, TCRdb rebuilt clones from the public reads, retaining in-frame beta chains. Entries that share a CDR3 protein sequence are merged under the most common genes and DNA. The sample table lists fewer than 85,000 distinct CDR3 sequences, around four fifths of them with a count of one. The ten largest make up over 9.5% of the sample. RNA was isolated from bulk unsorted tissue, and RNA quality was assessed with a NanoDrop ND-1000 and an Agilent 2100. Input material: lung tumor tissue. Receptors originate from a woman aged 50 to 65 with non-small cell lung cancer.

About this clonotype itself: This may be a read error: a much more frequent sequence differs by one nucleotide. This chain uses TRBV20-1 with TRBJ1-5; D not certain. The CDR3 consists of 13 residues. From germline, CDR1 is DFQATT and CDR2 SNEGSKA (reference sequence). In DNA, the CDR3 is TGCAGTGCTAGCAGGACGGTCAATCGGCCCCAGCATTTT. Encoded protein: CSASRTVNRPQHF.

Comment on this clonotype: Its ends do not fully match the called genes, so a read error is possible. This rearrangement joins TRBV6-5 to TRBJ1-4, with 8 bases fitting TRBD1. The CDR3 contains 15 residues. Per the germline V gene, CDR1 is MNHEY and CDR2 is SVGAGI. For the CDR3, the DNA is TGTGCCAGCACTTACGCCGGGTCGGGACAGGAAAAAGTGTTTTTT. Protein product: CASTYAGSGQEKVFF.